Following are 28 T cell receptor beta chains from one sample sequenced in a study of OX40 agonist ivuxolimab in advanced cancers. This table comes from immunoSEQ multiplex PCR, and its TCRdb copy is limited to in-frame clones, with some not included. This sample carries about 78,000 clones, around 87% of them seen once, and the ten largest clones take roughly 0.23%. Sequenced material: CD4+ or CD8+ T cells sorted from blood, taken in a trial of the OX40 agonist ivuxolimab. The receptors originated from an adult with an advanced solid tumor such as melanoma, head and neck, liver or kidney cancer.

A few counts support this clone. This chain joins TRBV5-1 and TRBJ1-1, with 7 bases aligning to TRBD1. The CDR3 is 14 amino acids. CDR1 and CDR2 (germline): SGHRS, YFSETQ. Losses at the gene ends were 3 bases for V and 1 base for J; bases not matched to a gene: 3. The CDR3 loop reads CASSWHRGNTEAFF. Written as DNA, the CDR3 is TGCGCCAGCAGCTGGCACAGGGGGAACACTGAAGCTTTCTTT.

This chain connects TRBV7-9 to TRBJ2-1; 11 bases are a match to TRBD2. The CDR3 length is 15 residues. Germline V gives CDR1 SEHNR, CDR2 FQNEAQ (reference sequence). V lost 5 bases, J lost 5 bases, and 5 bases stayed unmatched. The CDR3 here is CASSPRLAGNNEQFF. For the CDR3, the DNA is TGTGCCAGCAGCCCTCGACTAGCGGGAAACAATGAGCAGTTCTTC. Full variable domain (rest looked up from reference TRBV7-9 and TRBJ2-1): DTGVSQNPRHKITKRGQNVTFRCDPISEHNRLYWYRQTLGQGPEFLTYFQNEAQLEKSRLLSDRFSAERPKGSFSTLEIQRTEQGDSAMYLCASSPRLAGNNEQFFGPGTRLTVL.

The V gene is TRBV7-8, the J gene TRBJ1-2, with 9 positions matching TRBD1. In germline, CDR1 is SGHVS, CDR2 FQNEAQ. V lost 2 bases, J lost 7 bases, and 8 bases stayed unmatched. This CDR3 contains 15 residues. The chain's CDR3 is CASSLTGTGSGGYTF. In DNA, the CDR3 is TGTGCCAGCAGCTTAACCGGGACAGGGAGTGGTGGCTACACCTTC. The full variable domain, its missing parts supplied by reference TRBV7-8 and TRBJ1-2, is GAGVSQSPRYKVAKRGQDVALRCDPISGHVSLFWYQQALGQGPEFLTYFQNEAQLDKSGLPSDRFFAERPEGSVSTLKIQRTQQEDSAVYLCASSLTGTGSGGYTFGSGTRLTVV.

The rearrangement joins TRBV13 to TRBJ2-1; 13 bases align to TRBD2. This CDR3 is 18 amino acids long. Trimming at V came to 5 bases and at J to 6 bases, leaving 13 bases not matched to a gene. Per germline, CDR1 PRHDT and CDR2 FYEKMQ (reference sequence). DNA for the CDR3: TGTGCCAGCAGCCCGAGACCGGGACTAGCGGGACCAAGCAATGAGCAGTTCTTC. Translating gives CASSPRPGLAGPSNEQFF.

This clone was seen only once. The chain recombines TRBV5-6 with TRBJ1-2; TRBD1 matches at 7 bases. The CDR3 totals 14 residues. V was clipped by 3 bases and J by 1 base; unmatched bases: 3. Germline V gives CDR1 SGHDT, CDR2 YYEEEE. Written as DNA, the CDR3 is TGTGCCAGCAGCTGGGGACAGATTAACTATGGCTACACCTTC. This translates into CASSWGQINYGYTF.

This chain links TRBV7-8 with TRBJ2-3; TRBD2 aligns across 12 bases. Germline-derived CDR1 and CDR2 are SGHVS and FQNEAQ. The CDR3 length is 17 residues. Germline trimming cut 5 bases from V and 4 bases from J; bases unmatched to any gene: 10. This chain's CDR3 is CASSPTLSSGRADTQYF. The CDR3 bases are TGTGCCAGCAGCCCCACCCTCTCTAGCGGGAGGGCAGATACGCAGTATTTT.

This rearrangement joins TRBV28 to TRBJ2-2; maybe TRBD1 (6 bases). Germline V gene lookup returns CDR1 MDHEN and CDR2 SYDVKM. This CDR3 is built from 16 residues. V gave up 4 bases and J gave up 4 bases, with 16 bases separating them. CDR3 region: CASSSQTGWRTGELFF. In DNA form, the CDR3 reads TGTGCCAGCAGTTCTCAAACAGGGTGGCGCACCGGGGAGCTGTTTTTT.

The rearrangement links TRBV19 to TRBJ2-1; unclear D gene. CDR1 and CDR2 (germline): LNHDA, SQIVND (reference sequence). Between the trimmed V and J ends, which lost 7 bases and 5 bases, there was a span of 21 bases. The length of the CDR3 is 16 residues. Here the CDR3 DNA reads TGTGCCAGTACCCCTCGTCCGACCTTAACGAACAATGAGCAGTTCTTC. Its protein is CASTPRPTLTNNEQFF.

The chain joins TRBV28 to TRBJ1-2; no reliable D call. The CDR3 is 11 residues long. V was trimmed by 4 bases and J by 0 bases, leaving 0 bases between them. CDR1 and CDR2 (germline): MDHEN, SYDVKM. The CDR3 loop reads CASSSNYGYTF. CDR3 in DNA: TGTGCCAGCAGTTCTAACTATGGCTACACCTTC.

DNA of the CDR3: TGCGCCAGCAGCCAAGAGGCAGCGGGAGGCCCCTCCGGGGCAGATACGCAGTATTTT. Amino acids: CASSQEAAGGPSGADTQYF. The chain uses TRBV4-3 and TRBJ2-3; TRBD2 aligns across 9 bases. Germline trimming cut 0 bases from V and 4 bases from J; bases unmatched to any gene: 14. The CDR3 is 19 residues long. Germline CDR1 and CDR2: LGHNA and YSLEER.

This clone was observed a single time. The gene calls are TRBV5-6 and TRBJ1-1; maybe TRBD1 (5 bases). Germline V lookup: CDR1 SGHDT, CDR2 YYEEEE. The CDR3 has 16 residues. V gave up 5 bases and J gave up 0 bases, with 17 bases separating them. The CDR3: CASSPTGHGMNTEAFF. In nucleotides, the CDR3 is TGTGCCAGCAGTCCTACCGGACATGGGATGAACACTGAAGCTTTCTTT. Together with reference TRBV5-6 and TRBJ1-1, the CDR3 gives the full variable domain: DAGVTQSPTHLIKTRGQQVTLRCSPKSGHDTVSWYQQALGQGPQFIFQYYEEEERQRGNFPDRFSGHQFPNYSSELNVNALLLGDSALYLCASSPTGHGMNTEAFFGQGTRLTVV.

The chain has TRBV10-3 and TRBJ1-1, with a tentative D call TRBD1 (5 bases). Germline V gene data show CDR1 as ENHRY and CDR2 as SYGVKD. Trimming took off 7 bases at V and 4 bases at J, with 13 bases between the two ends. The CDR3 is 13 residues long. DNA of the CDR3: TGTGCCATCACTGAACAGGCCTCCACTGAAGCTTTCTTT. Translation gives CAITEQASTEAFF.

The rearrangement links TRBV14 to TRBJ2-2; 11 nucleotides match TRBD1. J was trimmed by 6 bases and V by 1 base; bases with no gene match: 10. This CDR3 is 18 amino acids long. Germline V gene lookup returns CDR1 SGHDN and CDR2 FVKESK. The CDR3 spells CASSQAWGRTGGPGELFF. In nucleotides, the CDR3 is TGTGCCAGCAGCCAAGCTTGGGGGCGGACAGGGGGCCCCGGGGAGCTGTTTTTT.

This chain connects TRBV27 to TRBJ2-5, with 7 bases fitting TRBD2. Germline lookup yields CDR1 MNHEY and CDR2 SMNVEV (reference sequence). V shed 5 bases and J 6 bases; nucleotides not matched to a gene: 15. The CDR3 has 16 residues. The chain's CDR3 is CASSRRGVRVEKTQYF. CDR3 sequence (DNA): TGTGCCAGCAGTCGACGGGGGGTACGGGTCGAGAAGACCCAGTACTTC.

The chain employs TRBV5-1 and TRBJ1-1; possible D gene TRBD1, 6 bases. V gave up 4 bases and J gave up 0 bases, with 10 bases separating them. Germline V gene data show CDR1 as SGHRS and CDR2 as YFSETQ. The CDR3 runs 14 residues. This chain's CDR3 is CASSPQGMNTEAFF. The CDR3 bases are TGCGCCAGCAGCCCCCAGGGGATGAACACTGAAGCTTTCTTT.

The CDR3 region is CASGPGELVGELFF. CDR3 sequence (DNA): TGCGCCAGCGGACCCGGGGAGCTCGTCGGGGAGCTGTTTTTT. The chain recombines TRBV5-1 with TRBJ2-2; possibly TRBD2 for D (5 bases). The V end was cut by 7 bases, the J end by 7 bases, with 17 bases between. The germline V gene encodes CDR1 SGHRS and CDR2 YFSETQ. There are 14 residues in the CDR3. The whole variable domain, filled in from reference TRBV5-1 and TRBJ2-2, reads KAGVTQTPRYLIKTRGQQVTLSCSPISGHRSVSWYQQTPGQGLQFLFEYFSETQRNKGNFPGRFSGRQFSNSRSEMNVSTLELGDSALYLCASGPGELVGELFFGEGSRLTVL.

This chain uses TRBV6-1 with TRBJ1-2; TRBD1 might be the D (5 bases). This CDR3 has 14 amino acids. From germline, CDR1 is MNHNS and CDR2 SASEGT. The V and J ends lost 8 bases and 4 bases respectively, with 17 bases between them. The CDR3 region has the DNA TGTGCCAGCGGGAGAAGGGGCGCGGGCTATGGCTACACCTTC. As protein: CASGRRGAGYGYTF.

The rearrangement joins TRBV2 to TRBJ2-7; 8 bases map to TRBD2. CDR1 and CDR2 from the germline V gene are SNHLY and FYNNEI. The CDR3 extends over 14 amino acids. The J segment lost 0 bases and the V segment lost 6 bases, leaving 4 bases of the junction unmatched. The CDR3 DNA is TGTGCCAGCAGGGAGCGGGGGAACTCCTACGAGCAGTACTTC. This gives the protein CASRERGNSYEQYF.

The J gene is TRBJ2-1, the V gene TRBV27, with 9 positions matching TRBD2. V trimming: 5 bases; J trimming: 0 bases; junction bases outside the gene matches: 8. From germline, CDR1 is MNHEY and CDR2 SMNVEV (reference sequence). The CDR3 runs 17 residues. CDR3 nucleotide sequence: TGTGCCAGCAGTCCAGCGGGGGGTCCAAGCTCCTACAATGAGCAGTTCTTC. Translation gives CASSPAGGPSSYNEQFF.

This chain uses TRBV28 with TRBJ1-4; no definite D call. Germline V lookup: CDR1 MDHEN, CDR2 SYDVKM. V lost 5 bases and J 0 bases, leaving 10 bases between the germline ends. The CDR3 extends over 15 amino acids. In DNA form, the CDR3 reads TGTGCCAGCAGTGCGTACGGCTCAACTAATGAAAAACTGTTTTTT. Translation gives CASSAYGSTNEKLFF.

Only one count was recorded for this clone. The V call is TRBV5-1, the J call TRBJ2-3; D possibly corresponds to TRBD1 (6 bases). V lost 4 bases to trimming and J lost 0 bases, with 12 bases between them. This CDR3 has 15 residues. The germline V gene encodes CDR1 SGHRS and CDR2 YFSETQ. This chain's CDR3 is CASSAQGYSTDTQYF. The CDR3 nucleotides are TGCGCCAGCAGCGCCCAGGGGTATAGCACAGATACGCAGTATTTT. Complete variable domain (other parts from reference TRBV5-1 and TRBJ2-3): KAGVTQTPRYLIKTRGQQVTLSCSPISGHRSVSWYQQTPGQGLQFLFEYFSETQRNKGNFPGRFSGRQFSNSRSEMNVSTLELGDSALYLCASSAQGYSTDTQYFGPGTRLTVL.

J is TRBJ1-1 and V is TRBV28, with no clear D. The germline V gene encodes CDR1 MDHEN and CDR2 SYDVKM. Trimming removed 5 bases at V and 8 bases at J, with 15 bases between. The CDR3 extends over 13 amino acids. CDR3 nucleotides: TGTGCCAGCAGTCCCCAAAACAGTATGGAAGCTTTCTTT. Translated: CASSPQNSMEAFF.

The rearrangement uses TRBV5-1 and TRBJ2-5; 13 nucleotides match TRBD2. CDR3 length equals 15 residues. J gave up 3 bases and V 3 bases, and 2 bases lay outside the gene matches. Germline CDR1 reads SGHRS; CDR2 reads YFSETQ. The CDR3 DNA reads TGCGCCAGCAGCTCAACTAGCGGGAGGGAAGAGACCCAGTACTTC. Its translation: CASSSTSGREETQYF.

The chain's CDR3 is CASGGGAYEQYF. CDR3 coding DNA: TGCGCCAGCGGAGGGGGTGCCTACGAGCAGTACTTC. This chain joins TRBV5-1 and TRBJ2-7, with D perhaps assigned TRBD1 or TRBD2 (6 bases each). The length of the CDR3 is 12 residues. Germline V gives CDR1 SGHRS, CDR2 YFSETQ. With 7 bases removed from V and 2 bases from J, the gap between germline ends came to 10 bases. The full variable domain, rest sourced from reference TRBV5-1 and TRBJ2-7, is KAGVTQTPRYLIKTRGQQVTLSCSPISGHRSVSWYQQTPGQGLQFLFEYFSETQRNKGNFPGRFSGRQFSNSRSEMNVSTLELGDSALYLCASGGGAYEQYFGPGTRLTVT.

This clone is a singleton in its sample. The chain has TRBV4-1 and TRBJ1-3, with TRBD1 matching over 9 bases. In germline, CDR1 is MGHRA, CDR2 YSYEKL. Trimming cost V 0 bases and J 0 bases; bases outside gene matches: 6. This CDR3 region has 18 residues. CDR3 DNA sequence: TGCGCCAGCAGCCAAGATCCGGGACAGGGTATCTCTGGAAACACCATATATTTT. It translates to CASSQDPGQGISGNTIYF.

CDR3 region: CASRTKLAKNIQYF. The DNA of the CDR3 is TGTGCCAGCAGGACAAAACTAGCCAAAAACATTCAGTACTTC. The chain uses TRBV2 and TRBJ2-4; D is unresolved. The CDR3 consists of 14 residues. The V gene's germline CDR1 is SNHLY and CDR2 FYNNEI. V was clipped by 6 bases and J by 0 bases, with 9 bases between them. The whole variable domain, filled in from reference TRBV2 and TRBJ2-4, reads EPEVTQTPSHQVTQMGQEVILRCVPISNHLYFYWYRQILGQKVEFLVSFYNNEISEKSEIFDDQFSVERPDGSNFTLKIRSTKLEDSAMYFCASRTKLAKNIQYFGAGTRLSVL.

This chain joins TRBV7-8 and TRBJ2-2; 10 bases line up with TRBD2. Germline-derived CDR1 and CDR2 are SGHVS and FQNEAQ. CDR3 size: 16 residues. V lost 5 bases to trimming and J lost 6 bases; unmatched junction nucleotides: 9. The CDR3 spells CASSRSGRAGSGELFF. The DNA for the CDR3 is TGTGCCAGCAGCAGGAGCGGGAGGGCCGGGTCCGGGGAGCTGTTTTTT.

The CDR3 DNA follows: TGTGCCACCTACGAACAGGGATCCTACGAGCAGTACTTC. As protein: CATYEQGSYEQYF. The V and J genes are TRBV10-3 and TRBJ2-7, with D tentatively TRBD1 (6 bases). CDR3 length equals 13 residues. The germline gives CDR1 ENHRY, CDR2 SYGVKD. The germline V and J ends were trimmed by 10 bases and 1 base, with 14 bases remaining between them.